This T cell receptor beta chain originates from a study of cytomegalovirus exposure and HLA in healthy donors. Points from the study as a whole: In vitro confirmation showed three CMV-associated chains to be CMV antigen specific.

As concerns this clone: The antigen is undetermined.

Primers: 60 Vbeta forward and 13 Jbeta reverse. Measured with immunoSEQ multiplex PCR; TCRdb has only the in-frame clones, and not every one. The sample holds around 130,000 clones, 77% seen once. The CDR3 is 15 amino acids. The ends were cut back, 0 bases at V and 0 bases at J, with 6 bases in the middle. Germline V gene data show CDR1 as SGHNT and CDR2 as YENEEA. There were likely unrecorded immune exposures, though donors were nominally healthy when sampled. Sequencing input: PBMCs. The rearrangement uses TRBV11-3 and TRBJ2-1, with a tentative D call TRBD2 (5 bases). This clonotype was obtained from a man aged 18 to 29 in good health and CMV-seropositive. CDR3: CASSLERASYNEQFF. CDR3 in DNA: TGTGCCAGCAGCTTAGAGAGGGCCTCCTACAATGAGCAGTTCTTC. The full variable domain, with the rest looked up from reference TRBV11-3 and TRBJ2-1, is EAGVVQSPRYKIIEKKQPVAFWCNPISGHNTLYWYLQNLGQGPELLIRYENEEAVDDSQLPKDRFSAERLKGVDSTLKIQPAELGDSAVYLCASSLERASYNEQFFGPGTRLTVL.